This T cell receptor (beta chain) was observed in a study of shared clonotypes between healthy human individuals. Overall study results and limits: The researchers took only blood, and tissue repertoires probably look different.

Some clones are missing from TCRdb's copy, which holds only in-frame ones; the method was immunoSEQ multiplex PCR. The table has approximately 2.1 million clones, roughly 93% seen once. The germline gives CDR1 MNHNS, CDR2 SASEGT. The CDR3 spans 14 residues. V lost 6 bases to trimming and J lost 5 bases; unmatched junction nucleotides: 10. Notes on this clone: What it binds is unknown.

The origin of this receptor is a young man in good health. Some clones in this sample may be carry-over from other donors' samples. The sample consisted of naive CD4+ T cells from PBMCs. Documented subset: CD45RA+ positively selected. This rearrangement joins TRBV6-1 to TRBJ2-7, with 7 bases identical to TRBD1. The CDR3 sequence: CASSKTGADNEQYF. In DNA, the CDR3 is TGTGCCAGCAGCAAAACAGGGGCTGACAACGAGCAGTACTTC.